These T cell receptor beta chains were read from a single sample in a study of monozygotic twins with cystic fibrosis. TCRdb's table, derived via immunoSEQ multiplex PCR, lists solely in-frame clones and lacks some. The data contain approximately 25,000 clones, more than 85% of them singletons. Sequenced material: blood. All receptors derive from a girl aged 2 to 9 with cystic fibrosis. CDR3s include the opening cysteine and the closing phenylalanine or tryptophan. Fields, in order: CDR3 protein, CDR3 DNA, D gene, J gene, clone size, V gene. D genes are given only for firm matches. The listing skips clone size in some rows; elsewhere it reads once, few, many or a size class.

CASSPGTGRYQPQHF,TGTGCCAGCAGTCCCGGGACAGGGCGGTATCAGCCCCAGCATTTT,TRBD1,TRBJ1-5,.,TRBV28
CASSEDGTGSGYTF,TGTGCCAGCAGTGAAGACGGGACAGGGAGCGGCTACACCTTC,TRBD1,TRBJ1-2,.,TRBV2
CASRASGPNTGELFF,TGTGCCAGCAGGGCTAGCGGGCCGAACACCGGGGAGCTGTTTTTT,TRBD2,TRBJ2-2,.,TRBV5-4
CASSEALFKFF,TGTGCCAGCAGTGAAGCGCTCTTTAAGTTCTTC,.,TRBJ2-1,.,TRBV2
CASRHQMQGNTIYF,TGTGCCAGCAGGCATCAGATGCAGGGAAACACCATATATTTT,.,TRBJ1-3,.,TRBV6-5
CASDRQGMNTEAFF,TGTGCCAGCGACAGACAGGGGATGAACACTGAAGCTTTCTTT,TRBD1,TRBJ1-1,.,TRBV6-6
CASTDFGQGNYGYTF,TGCGCCAGCACCGATTTTGGACAGGGCAACTATGGCTACACCTTC,TRBD1,TRBJ1-2,.,TRBV5-1
CASSPVPAGIPYEQYF,TGTGCCAGCTCACCCGTTCCGGCAGGGATCCCCTACGAGCAGTACTTC,.,TRBJ2-7,.,TRBV18
CASSDSPRQGVATNEKLFF,TGTGCCAGCAGTGACTCCCCCCGCCAGGGGGTTGCAACTAATGAAAAACTGTTTTTT,TRBD1,TRBJ1-4,.,TRBV6-4
CASTFSGGLGTEAFF,TGCGCCAGCACGTTTTCCGGGGGGCTCGGGACTGAAGCTTTCTTT,.,TRBJ1-1,few,TRBV10-2
CASSLGVMNTEAFF,TGTGCCAGCAGTTTAGGGGTTATGAACACTGAAGCTTTCTTT,.,TRBJ1-1,.,TRBV27
CASSLRQGNFVYGYTF,TGTGCCAGCAGCTTACGACAGGGTAATTTCGTTTATGGCTACACCTTC,TRBD1,TRBJ1-2,once,TRBV13
CASSPNTGELFF,TGTGCCAGCAGCCCAAACACCGGGGAGCTGTTTTTT,.,TRBJ2-2,.,TRBV5-6
CASSSGTVYGYTF,TGTGCCAGCAGCTCCGGGACAGTCTATGGCTACACCTTC,TRBD1,TRBJ1-2,.,TRBV5-6
CASSQDPGLAGYNEQFF,TGCGCCAGCAGCCAAGATCCAGGACTAGCGGGTTACAATGAGCAGTTCTTC,TRBD2,TRBJ2-1,.,TRBV4-3
CASSQLRDRYTQYF,TGCGCCAGCAGCCAGTTAAGGGACAGATATACGCAGTATTTT,TRBD1,TRBJ2-3,.,TRBV4-1
CAWSPRNGELFF,TGTGCCTGGAGTCCAAGGAACGGGGAGCTGTTTTTT,.,TRBJ2-2,.,TRBV30
CASSGQTSNQPQHF,TGTGCCAGCAGTGGTCAGACGAGCAATCAGCCCCAGCATTTT,.,TRBJ1-5,.,TRBV2
CASSQDLPNSPLHF,TGCGCCAGCAGCCAAGACTTACCGAATTCACCCCTCCACTTT,.,TRBJ1-6,.,TRBV4-3
CASSPPDRIQETQYF,TGTGCCAGCAGCCCCCCGGACAGGATCCAAGAGACCCAGTACTTC,TRBD1,TRBJ2-5,.,TRBV5-6
CSYSSGIGSYEQYF,TGCAGCTACTCAAGCGGGATAGGCTCCTACGAGCAGTACTTC,TRBD2,TRBJ2-7,.,TRBV29-1
CASEQGAVPNTYEQYF,TGTGCCAGTGAACAGGGGGCGGTTCCTAACACCTACGAGCAGTACTTC,TRBD1,TRBJ2-7,.,TRBV5-5
CASSLGRNTEAFF,TGTGCCAGCAGCTTGGGCAGAAACACTGAAGCTTTCTTT,.,TRBJ1-1,.,TRBV5-5
CASSHQGNYGYTF,TGTGCCAGCAGTCACCAGGGGAACTATGGCTACACCTTC,.,TRBJ1-2,.,TRBV6-5
CAISDGGTGDSEAFF,TGTGCCATCAGTGATGGGGGGACAGGGGACTCTGAAGCTTTCTTT,TRBD1,TRBJ1-1,.,TRBV10-3
CASSLRPGQENTGELFF,TGTGCCAGCAGCTTAAGACCGGGACAGGAGAACACCGGGGAGCTGTTTTTT,TRBD1,TRBJ2-2,.,TRBV11-2
CASSLGQGAAEAFF,TGTGCCAGCAGCTTAGGTCAGGGGGCCGCTGAAGCTTTCTTT,TRBD1,TRBJ1-1,.,TRBV7-9
CASSLDRGNPFYNSPLHF,TGTGCCAGCAGCTTGGACAGGGGGAACCCCTTTTATAATTCACCCCTCCACTTT,TRBD1,TRBJ1-6,once,TRBV5-4
CASSPSSGTFYEQYF,TGTGCCAGCAGTCCCTCTAGCGGAACCTTCTACGAGCAGTACTTC,TRBD2,TRBJ2-7,.,TRBV7-6
CASSLGGSGNTIYF,TGTGCCAGCAGCTTAGGGGGCTCTGGAAACACCATATATTTT,.,TRBJ1-3,.,TRBV11-2
CASSPRDRGHEQYF,TGTGCCAGCAGTCCCCGCGACAGAGGGCACGAGCAGTACTTC,.,TRBJ2-7,.,TRBV6-5
CASSGQGRQETQYF,TGTGCCAGCAGCGGACAGGGTCGTCAAGAGACCCAGTACTTC,TRBD1,TRBJ2-5,.,TRBV13
CSARDQYEQYF,TGCAGTGCTAGAGATCAGTACGAGCAGTACTTC,.,TRBJ2-7,.,TRBV20-1
CASSSYRDGNTIYF,TGTGCCAGCAGCTCCTACAGGGATGGAAACACCATATATTTT,.,TRBJ1-3,.,TRBV14
CASRTTGSMNTEAFF,TGTGCCAGCAGGACGACAGGGAGCATGAACACTGAAGCTTTCTTT,TRBD1,TRBJ1-1,.,TRBV2
CASSDWNTEAFF,TGTGCCAGCAGTGATTGGAACACTGAAGCTTTCTTT,.,TRBJ1-1,few,TRBV2
CASRPQPNEQFF,TGCGCCAGCAGACCACAGCCGAATGAGCAGTTCTTC,.,TRBJ2-1,.,TRBV10-2
CASYPAPSGANVLTF,TGCGCCAGTTACCCCGCCCCCTCTGGGGCCAACGTCCTGACTTTC,.,TRBJ2-6,.,TRBV5-1
CASRGDRGGYTF,TGTGCCAGCAGAGGGGACAGGGGTGGCTACACCTTC,TRBD1,TRBJ1-2,few,TRBV9
CASSLEQGAVEKLFF,TGTGCCAGCAGCTTAGAGCAGGGGGCGGTTGAAAAACTGTTTTTT,TRBD1,TRBJ1-4,.,TRBV7-2
CASSLSPPVVDSPLHF,TGTGCCAGCAGCTTATCCCCACCGGTAGTGGATTCACCCCTCCACTTT,.,TRBJ1-6,.,TRBV7-9
CASSFADPTSYGYTF,TGTGCCAGCAGCTTTGCGGACCCAACTAGTTATGGCTACACCTTC,.,TRBJ1-2,.,TRBV5-5
CASSLAGAGYTF,TGTGCCAGCAGCTTAGCAGGGGCTGGCTACACCTTC,.,TRBJ1-2,.,TRBV13
CASSESGVGAYEQYF,TGCGCCAGCAGTGAGTCCGGGGTTGGGGCATACGAGCAGTACTTC,.,TRBJ2-7,.,TRBV10-1
CASSQVRTRVLMNTEAFF,TGCGCCAGCAGCCAAGTCCGAACCAGGGTGCTTATGAACACTGAAGCTTTCTTT,.,TRBJ1-1,.,TRBV4-3
CASSPGTSGGDTQYF,TGTGCCAGCAGCCCCGGGACTAGCGGGGGGGATACGCAGTATTTT,TRBD2,TRBJ2-3,.,TRBV5-4
CASKWTGDLSGANVLTF,TGTGCCAGCAAGTGGACAGGTGACCTTTCTGGGGCCAACGTCCTGACTTTC,TRBD1,TRBJ2-6,.,TRBV27
CASSSGPLVSGYARYTQYF,TGTGCCAGCAGTTCGGGTCCTCTAGTTAGCGGATACGCACGTTATACGCAGTATTTT,.,TRBJ2-3,.,TRBV27
CASRPGQASNQPQHF,TGTGCCAGCAGACCTGGACAGGCAAGCAATCAGCCCCAGCATTTT,TRBD1,TRBJ1-5,.,TRBV6-5
CASSLLAGPDGYTF,TGTGCCAGCAGCCTCTTGGCAGGGCCAGATGGCTACACCTTC,.,TRBJ1-2,.,TRBV14
CASSFGTAKFNEQFF,TGTGCCAGCAGCTTCGGGACAGCCAAATTCAATGAGCAGTTCTTC,TRBD1,TRBJ2-1,.,TRBV7-9
CASSYWQGNTGELFF,TGTGCCAGCAGTTACTGGCAGGGGAACACCGGGGAGCTGTTTTTT,.,TRBJ2-2,.,TRBV6-5
CASSYKTSGGLPQFF,TGTGCCAGCAGTTACAAGACTAGCGGGGGCCTCCCGCAGTTCTTC,TRBD2,TRBJ2-1,.,TRBV6-5
CASSQDPTTEAFF,TGCGCCAGCAGCCAAGATCCCACGACAGAAGCTTTCTTT,.,TRBJ1-1,.,TRBV4-3
CASSVQGSNSGANVLTF,TGTGCCAGCAGCGTACAGGGGTCCAACTCTGGGGCCAACGTCCTGACTTTC,TRBD1,TRBJ2-6,once,TRBV7-9
CAISDPLGGDTQYF,TGTGCCATCAGTGACCCACTAGGGGGGGATACGCAGTATTTT,.,TRBJ2-3,.,TRBV10-3